This T cell receptor beta chain was sequenced for a study of T cells expressing NK-cell markers. Overall study context: In the group of eight sequenced donors, seven were HCMV-seropositive and one was seronegative.

Study conclusions and caveats: In five or six donors, dominant CD3+CD56+NKG2C+ clonotypes ranked among the top 10 CD8+ clonotypes.

TCRdb re-called the 5' RACE reads and catalogs CDR3 proteins one per entry, DNA excluded. Across roughly 180,000 distinct CDR3 sequences, the top ten clones capture 20% to 25% of the sample. As concerns this clonotype: Antigen unknown.

Germline assignment: CDR1 MDHEN and CDR2 SYDVKM. CDR3 length equals 16 residues. This receptor was obtained from a man aged 18-75 years in good health. The sequenced sample was blood T cells: a sorted CD56 or NKG2C T cell subset, CD4+ or CD8+ T cells, or bulk PBMC T cells (not recorded which). The V call is TRBV28, the J call TRBJ2-6; the D call from TCRdb, TRBD1, cannot be confirmed without DNA. CDR3: CASSPGTGVGANVLTF.